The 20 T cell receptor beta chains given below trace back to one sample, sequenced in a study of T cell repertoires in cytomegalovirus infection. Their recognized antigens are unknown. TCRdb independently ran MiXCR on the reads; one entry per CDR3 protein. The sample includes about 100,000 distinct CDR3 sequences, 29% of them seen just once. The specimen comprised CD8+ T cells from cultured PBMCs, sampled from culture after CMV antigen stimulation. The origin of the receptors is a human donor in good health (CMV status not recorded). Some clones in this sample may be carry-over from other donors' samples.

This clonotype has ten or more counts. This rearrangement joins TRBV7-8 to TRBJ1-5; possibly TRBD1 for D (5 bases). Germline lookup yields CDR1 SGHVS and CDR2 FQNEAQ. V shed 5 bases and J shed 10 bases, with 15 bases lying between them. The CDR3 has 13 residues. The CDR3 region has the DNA TGTGCCAGCAGCGCTGACAGTTCTGAACCCCAGCATTTT. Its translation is CASSADSSEPQHF.

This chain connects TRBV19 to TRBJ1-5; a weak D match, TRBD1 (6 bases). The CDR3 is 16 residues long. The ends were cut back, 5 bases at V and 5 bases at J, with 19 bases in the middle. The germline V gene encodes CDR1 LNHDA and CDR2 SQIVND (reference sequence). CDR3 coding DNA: TGTGCCAGTAGTCTACAACATGGACAGTATCATCAGCCCCAGCATTTT. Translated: CASSLQHGQYHQPQHF.

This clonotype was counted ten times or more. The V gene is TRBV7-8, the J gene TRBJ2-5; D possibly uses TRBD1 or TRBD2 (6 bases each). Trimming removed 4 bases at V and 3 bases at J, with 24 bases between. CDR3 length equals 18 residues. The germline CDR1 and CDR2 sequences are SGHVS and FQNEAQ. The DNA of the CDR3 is TGTGCCAGCAGCTCGAGAATCCGACTAGAGGGGGTTGAAGAGACCCAGTACTTC. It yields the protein CASSSRIRLEGVEETQYF.

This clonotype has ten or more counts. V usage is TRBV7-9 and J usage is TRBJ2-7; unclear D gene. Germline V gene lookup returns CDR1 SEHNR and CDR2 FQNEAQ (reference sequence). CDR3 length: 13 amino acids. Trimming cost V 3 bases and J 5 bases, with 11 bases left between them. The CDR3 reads CASSFVQVDEQYF. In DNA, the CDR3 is TGTGCCAGCAGCTTCGTCCAGGTCGACGAGCAGTACTTC.

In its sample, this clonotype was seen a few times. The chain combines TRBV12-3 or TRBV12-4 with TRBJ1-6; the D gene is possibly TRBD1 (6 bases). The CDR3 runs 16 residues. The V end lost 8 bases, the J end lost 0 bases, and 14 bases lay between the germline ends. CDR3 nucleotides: TGTGCCAGCCGCTGGAGGGGGAGCTCCTATAATTCACCCCTCCACTTT. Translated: CASRWRGSSYNSPLHF.

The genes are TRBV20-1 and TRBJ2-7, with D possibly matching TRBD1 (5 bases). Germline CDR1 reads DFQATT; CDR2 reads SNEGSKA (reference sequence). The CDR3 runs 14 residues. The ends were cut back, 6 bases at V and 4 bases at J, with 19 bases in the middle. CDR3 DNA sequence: TGCAGTGCCACCCGGCGCAGGGCCACATACGAGCAGTACTTC. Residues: CSATRRRATYEQYF.

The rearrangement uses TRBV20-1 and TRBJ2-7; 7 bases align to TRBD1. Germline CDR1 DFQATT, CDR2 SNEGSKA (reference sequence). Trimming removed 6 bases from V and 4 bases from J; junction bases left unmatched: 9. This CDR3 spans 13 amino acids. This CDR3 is CSAPEGQLYEQYF. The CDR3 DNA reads TGCAGTGCCCCTGAGGGACAGCTATACGAGCAGTACTTC.

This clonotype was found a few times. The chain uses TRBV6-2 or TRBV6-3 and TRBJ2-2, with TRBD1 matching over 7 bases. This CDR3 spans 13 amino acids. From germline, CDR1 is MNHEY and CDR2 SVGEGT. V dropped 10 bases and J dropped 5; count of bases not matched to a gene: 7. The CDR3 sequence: CAIRDSVTGELFF. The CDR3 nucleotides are TGTGCCATTCGGGACAGTGTGACCGGGGAGCTGTTTTTT.

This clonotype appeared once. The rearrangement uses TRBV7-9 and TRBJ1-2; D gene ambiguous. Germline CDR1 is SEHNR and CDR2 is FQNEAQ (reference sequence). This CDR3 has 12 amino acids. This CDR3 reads CAINSGYYGYTF. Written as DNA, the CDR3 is TGTGCAATAAACAGTGGTTACTATGGCTACACCTTC.

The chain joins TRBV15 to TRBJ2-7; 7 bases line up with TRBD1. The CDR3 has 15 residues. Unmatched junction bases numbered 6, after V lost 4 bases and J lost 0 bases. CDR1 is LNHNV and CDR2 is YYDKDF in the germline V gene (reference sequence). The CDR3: CATSMGDSLSYEQYF. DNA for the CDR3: TGTGCCACCAGCATGGGGGACAGCCTCTCCTACGAGCAGTACTTC.

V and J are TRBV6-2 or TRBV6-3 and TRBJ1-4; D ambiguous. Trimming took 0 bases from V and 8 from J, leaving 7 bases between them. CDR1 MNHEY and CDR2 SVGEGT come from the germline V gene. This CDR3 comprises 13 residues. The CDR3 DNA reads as TGTGCCAGCAGTTACTCGAATCGGGAAAAACTGTTTTTT. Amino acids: CASSYSNREKLFF.

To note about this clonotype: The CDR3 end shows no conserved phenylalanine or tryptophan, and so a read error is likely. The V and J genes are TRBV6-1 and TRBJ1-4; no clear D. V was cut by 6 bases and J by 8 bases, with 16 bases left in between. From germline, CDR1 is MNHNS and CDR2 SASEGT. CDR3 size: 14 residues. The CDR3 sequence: CASRAREDEEKLFL. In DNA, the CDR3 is TGTGCCAGCAGGGCAAGGGAGGACGAGGAAAAACTGTTTCTT.

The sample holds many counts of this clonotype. CDR3 residues: CASSLARRTNTEAFF. DNA of the CDR3: TGTGCCAGCAGCTTAGCGCGGCGAACAAACACTGAAGCTTTCTTT. The J gene is TRBJ1-1, the V gene TRBV7-8; the D is unclear. Germline lookup yields CDR1 SGHVS and CDR2 FQNEAQ. The CDR3 is 15 amino acids. Trimming removed 0 bases from V and 2 bases from J, with 10 bases in between.

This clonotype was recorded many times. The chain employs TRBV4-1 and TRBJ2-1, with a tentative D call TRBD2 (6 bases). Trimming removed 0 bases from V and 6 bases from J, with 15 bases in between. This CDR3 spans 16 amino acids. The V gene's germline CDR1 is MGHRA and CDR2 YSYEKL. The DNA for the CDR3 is TGCGCCAGCAGCCAAGATCAGCTAGGAGGGTCCAATGAGCAGTTCTTC. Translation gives CASSQDQLGGSNEQFF.

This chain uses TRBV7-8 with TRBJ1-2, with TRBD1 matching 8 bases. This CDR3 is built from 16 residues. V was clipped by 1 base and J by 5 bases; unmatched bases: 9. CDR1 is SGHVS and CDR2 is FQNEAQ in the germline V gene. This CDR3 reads CASSLDPGTGGYGYTF. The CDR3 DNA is TGTGCCAGCAGCTTAGACCCCGGGACAGGTGGATATGGCTACACCTTC.

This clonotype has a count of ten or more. CDR3 residues: CASNDVSSYNEQFF. The DNA for the CDR3 is TGTGCCAGCAACGACGTCAGCTCCTACAATGAGCAGTTCTTC. The V and J genes are TRBV12-3 or TRBV12-4 and TRBJ2-1; D call uncertain. The CDR3 length is 14 residues. Trimming took off 7 bases at V and 0 bases at J, with 10 bases between the two ends.

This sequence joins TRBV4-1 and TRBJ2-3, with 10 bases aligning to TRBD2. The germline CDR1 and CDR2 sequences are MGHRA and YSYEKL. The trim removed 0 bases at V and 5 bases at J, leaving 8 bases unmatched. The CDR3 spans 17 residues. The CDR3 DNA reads TGCGCCAGCAGCCAAGATAGCGGGGGGTGGGGTCAAGATACGCAGTATTTT. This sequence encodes CASSQDSGGWGQDTQYF.

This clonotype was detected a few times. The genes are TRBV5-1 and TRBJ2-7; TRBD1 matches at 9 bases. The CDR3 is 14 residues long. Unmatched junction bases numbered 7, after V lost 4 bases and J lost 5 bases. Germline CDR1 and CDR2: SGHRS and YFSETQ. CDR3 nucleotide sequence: TGCGCCAGCAGCGGCGGGACAGGGCGGAACGAGCAGTACTTC. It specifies CASSGGTGRNEQYF.

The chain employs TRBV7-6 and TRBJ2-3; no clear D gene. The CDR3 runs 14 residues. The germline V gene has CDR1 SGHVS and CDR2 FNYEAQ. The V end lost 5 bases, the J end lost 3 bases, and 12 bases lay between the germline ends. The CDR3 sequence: CASSRRSGTDTQYF. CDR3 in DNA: TGTGCCAGCAGCCGAAGAAGTGGGACAGATACGCAGTATTTT.

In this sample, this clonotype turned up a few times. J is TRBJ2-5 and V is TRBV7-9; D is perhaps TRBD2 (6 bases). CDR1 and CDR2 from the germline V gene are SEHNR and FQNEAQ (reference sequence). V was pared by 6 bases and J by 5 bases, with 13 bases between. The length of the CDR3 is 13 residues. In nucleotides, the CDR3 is TGTGCCAGCAGAAAGCGGGCGCCCGAGACCCAGTACTTC. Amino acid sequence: CASRKRAPETQYF.